The sequence of this TCR beta chain was determined in a study of memory CD4+ T cells and cytomegalovirus serostatus. Produced via immunoSEQ multiplex PCR; TCRdb's table is partial and in-frame only. The table lists about 44,000 clones, 76% of them singletons, with 1.9% in the top ten. The germline V gene has CDR1 SQVTM and CDR2 ANQGSEA. Trimming took 8 bases from V and 2 from J; bases not matched to a gene: 11. The length of the CDR3 is 14 residues. The sort gate was single viable CD3+CD4+CD8-CD45RO+ cells for memory CD4+ T cells. The sequencing sample was made of memory CD4+ T cells from blood. This TCR was sampled from an adult in good health and CMV-seronegative. The rearrangement joins TRBV29-1 to TRBJ1-2, with TRBD1 matching 7 bases. CDR3 sequence: CSLRDDRVNYGYTF. CDR3 DNA: TGCAGCCTCCGAGATGACAGGGTAAACTATGGCTACACCTTC.